This T cell receptor beta chain was sequenced during a study of T cells in Graves' hyperthyroidism and ophthalmopathy. As for the study in general: The initial diagnosis was the point when peripheral blood was collected, ahead of any treatment.

From RNA transcripts, TCR beta CDR3 regions were amplified. A set of HTBI primers served as the primers for a first-round RT-PCR of the TCR CDR3. TCRdb independently ran MiXCR on the multiplex PCR reads; one entry per CDR3 protein. The sample carries about 420,000 distinct CDR3 sequences, roughly an eighth recorded once. The PBMCs were taken from under 12 ml of fresh peripheral blood. Germline V gene lookup returns CDR1 SGHTA and CDR2 FQGTGA. V gave up 6 bases and J gave up 8 bases, with 17 bases separating them. This CDR3 has 14 residues. The rearrangement uses TRBV7-3 and TRBJ2-1; TRBD1 is a possible D gene (5 bases). This receptor was taken from a woman younger than 30 with Graves' hyperthyroidism. The sequenced sample was blood. The DNA of the CDR3 is TGTGCCAGCAGTTCACCTTGGGGCTTAGATGAGCAGTTCTTC. Its translation: CASSSPWGLDEQFF.